The 32 T cell receptor beta chains reported below all come from one sample, sequenced in a study of cytomegalovirus exposure and HLA in healthy donors. 60 Vbeta and 13 Jbeta primers were used in PCR. The protocol was immunoSEQ multiplex PCR, while the TCRdb copy is restricted to in-frame clones and leaves out a portion. Of over 150,000 clones listed, about 80% are singletons. Sequenced sample: PBMCs. Every receptor here comes from a woman between 40 and 55 years old in good health and CMV-seronegative.

The rearrangement uses TRBV5-4 and TRBJ2-2, with TRBD2 as a possible D gene (7 bases). V lost 0 bases to trimming and J lost 6 bases, with 18 bases between them. Germline lookup yields CDR1 SGHNT and CDR2 YYREEE (reference sequence). The CDR3 covers 17 residues. In DNA, the CDR3 is TGTGCCAGCAGCTTGGCGGGGGGCGCGAAATTTCCCGGGGAGCTGTTTTTT. Its protein product is CASSLAGGAKFPGELFF.

The V and J genes are TRBV2 and TRBJ2-7, with 7 positions matching TRBD1. CDR1 is SNHLY and CDR2 is FYNNEI in the germline V gene. With V trimmed by 5 bases and J by 5 bases, 6 bases remained unmatched. The CDR3 runs to 13 residues. CDR3 nucleotide sequence: TGTGCCAGCAGTCCTTCCACAGGGGACGAGCAGTACTTC. This sequence encodes CASSPSTGDEQYF.

In its sample, this clone ranks as medium-sized. V and J are TRBV7-6 and TRBJ2-6; 9 bases agree with TRBD1. CDR1 is SGHVS and CDR2 is FNYEAQ in the germline V gene. There are 19 residues in the CDR3. V dropped 2 bases and J dropped 0; count of bases not matched to a gene: 8. DNA of the CDR3: TGTGCCAGCAGCTTACTGGGGGACAGGGCTAGCTCTGGGGCCAACGTCCTGACTTTC. Protein: CASSLLGDRASSGANVLTF.

Concerning this clone itself: A junction boundary mismatches the germline segment, possibly from a read error. At the DNA level, this CDR3 is encoded by other sequences in the same sample as well. The chain combines TRBV27 with TRBJ1-6; no clear D. The CDR3 totals 14 residues. The V gene's germline CDR1 is MNHEY and CDR2 SMNVEV (reference sequence). CDR3 nucleotides: TGTGCCAGCAGTTTGGAGTCCTATAACTCACCCCTCCACTTT. This translates into CASSLESYNSPLHF.

The chain combines TRBV6-5 with TRBJ1-1, with D unclear. This CDR3 comprises 14 residues. V was trimmed by 2 bases and J by 0 bases, leaving 7 bases between them. Germline-derived CDR1 and CDR2 are MNHEY and SVGAGI. CDR3 sequence (DNA): TGTGCCAGCAGTTACGGCCTCTTGAACACTGAAGCTTTCTTT. It encodes CASSYGLLNTEAFF.

The table lists this clone with a count of one. The chain employs TRBV5-6 and TRBJ1-3, with 7 bases fitting TRBD1. V shed 4 bases, J shed 2 bases, and the junction held 12 bases outside the gene matches. This CDR3 comprises 17 residues. In germline, CDR1 is SGHDT, CDR2 YYEEEE. CDR3 nucleotide sequence: TGTGCCAGCAGCCTACGCCAGGGGGTATGGACTGGAAACACCATATATTTT. This sequence encodes CASSLRQGVWTGNTIYF.

The genes are TRBV5-1 and TRBJ1-2, with 8 bases matching TRBD1. Germline CDR1 is SGHRS and CDR2 is YFSETQ. The CDR3 length is 15 residues. The V segment lost 2 bases and the J segment 4 bases; nucleotides outside the gene matches: 7. CDR3 nucleotides: TGCGCCAGCAGCTTAGGACAGGGTGACGTCTATGGCTACACCTTC. The encoded protein is CASSLGQGDVYGYTF. Together with reference TRBV5-1 and TRBJ1-2, the CDR3 gives the full variable domain: KAGVTQTPRYLIKTRGQQVTLSCSPISGHRSVSWYQQTPGQGLQFLFEYFSETQRNKGNFPGRFSGRQFSNSRSEMNVSTLELGDSALYLCASSLGQGDVYGYTFGSGTRLTVV.

J is TRBJ2-5 and V is TRBV5-6, with D tentatively TRBD2 (6 bases). The end of the DNA fits TRBJ2-7 better, so the J call may be wrong. Germline-derived CDR1 and CDR2 are SGHDT and YYEEEE. The CDR3 spans 16 residues. The CDR3 region is CASSPLAPGGWYEQYF. The CDR3 DNA sequence: TGTGCCAGCAGCCCGCTTGCACCCGGGGGTTGGTACGAGCAGTACTTC.

V and J are TRBV11-2 and TRBJ1-4; the D gene is possibly TRBD1 (5 bases). Trimming cost V 0 bases and J 12 bases, with 11 bases left between them. This CDR3 has 13 residues. The germline V gene encodes CDR1 SGHAT and CDR2 FQNNGV. The CDR3 DNA sequence: TGTGCCAGCAGCTTAGAGGGGAGGGGACAACTGTTTTTT. Translation: CASSLEGRGQLFF.

The rearrangement joins TRBV7-9 to TRBJ2-7, with TRBD1 matching over 9 bases. Germline CDR1 and CDR2: SEHNR and FQNEAQ (reference sequence). V dropped 4 bases and J dropped 5; count of bases not matched to a gene: 6. This CDR3 has 14 amino acids. CDR3: CASSSRDRDHEQYF. The CDR3 coding sequence is TGTGCCAGCAGCTCCAGGGACAGGGACCACGAGCAGTACTTC.

This chain connects TRBV4-1 to TRBJ2-1, with D tentatively TRBD2 (6 bases). Germline V gene sequence: CDR1 MGHRA, CDR2 YSYEKL. This CDR3 contains 12 residues. V was cut by 6 bases and J by 14 bases, with 17 bases left in between. The CDR3 nucleotides read TGCGCCAGCAGGTCCCGACTAGACCGGGAGTTCTTC. Protein: CASRSRLDREFF.

CDR3 nucleotide sequence: TGTGCCATCAGTGAGTCGATCGGACTAGCGGGGTCTCAAGAGACCCAGTACTTC. This gives the protein CAISESIGLAGSQETQYF. The chain couples TRBV10-3 to TRBJ2-5, with 12 bases identical to TRBD2. Germline CDR1 and CDR2: ENHRY and SYGVKD. Unmatched junction bases numbered 7, after V lost 0 bases and J lost 2 bases. The CDR3 extends over 18 amino acids.

The J gene is TRBJ2-3, the V gene TRBV2, with a possible D match to TRBD2 (5 bases). Germline V gene sequence: CDR1 SNHLY, CDR2 FYNNEI. V was cut by 10 bases and J by 2 bases, with 19 bases left in between. This CDR3 comprises 15 residues. The CDR3 spells CATLYPRTLTDTQYF. CDR3 DNA sequence: TGTGCCACCCTGTATCCCCGGACTCTCACAGATACGCAGTATTTT.

The chain combines TRBV7-9 with TRBJ2-1; TRBD1 aligns across 8 bases. V gave up 3 bases and J gave up 10 bases; unmatched junction bases: 2. The CDR3 is 12 amino acids. Germline V gives CDR1 SEHNR, CDR2 FQNEAQ (reference sequence). The CDR3 reads CASSFGTGEQFF. Written as DNA, the CDR3 is TGTGCCAGCAGCTTTGGGACAGGAGAGCAGTTCTTC.

V gene TRBV7-9 combines with J gene TRBJ2-3, with 15 bases that match TRBD2. This CDR3 comprises 18 residues. After removal of 6 bases from V and 0 bases from J, the junction contained 7 bases not matched to a gene. The germline V gene has CDR1 SEHNR and CDR2 FQNEAQ (reference sequence). This CDR3 reads CASSSGLAGGPSTDTQYF. CDR3 bases: TGTGCCAGCAGTTCGGGACTAGCGGGGGGACCAAGCACAGATACGCAGTATTTT.

The V call is TRBV4-2, the J call TRBJ1-3; TRBD1 might be the D (6 bases). The CDR3 length is 15 residues. V gave up 3 bases and J gave up 2 bases, with 11 bases separating them. The V gene's germline CDR1 is LGHNA and CDR2 YNFKEQ. The CDR3 protein is CASSQPGVTGNTIYF. The CDR3, as DNA: TGTGCCAGCAGCCAGCCAGGGGTAACTGGAAACACCATATATTTT.

This clone was seen only once. The chain couples TRBV7-8 to TRBJ1-5, with 9 bases matching TRBD1. Germline-derived CDR1 and CDR2 are SGHVS and FQNEAQ. V lost 4 bases, J lost 7 bases, and 5 bases stayed unmatched. The CDR3 totals 14 residues. The CDR3 nucleotides are TGTGCCAGCAGCTCTACAGGGGGCGGGCAGCCCCAGCATTTT. It encodes CASSSTGGGQPQHF.

This chain connects TRBV9 to TRBJ2-1; the D is unclear. Trimming stripped 3 bases from V and 8 bases from J, with 12 bases between. This CDR3 has 13 residues. Germline values: CDR1 SGDLS, CDR2 YYNGEE. The CDR3 DNA sequence: TGTGCCAGCAGCGCTACCCTAGGCGATGAGCAGTTCTTC. This sequence encodes CASSATLGDEQFF.

V and J are TRBV6-6 and TRBJ2-1; TRBD2 is a possible D gene (6 bases). The CDR3 has 11 amino acids. Deletions cut 3 bases from V and 10 bases from J, with 7 bases between. Germline V gene sequence: CDR1 MNHNY, CDR2 SVGAGI (reference sequence). The CDR3 here is CASSYGGEQFF. The CDR3 nucleotides are TGTGCCAGCAGTTATGGGGGGGAGCAGTTCTTC.

V usage is TRBV28 and J usage is TRBJ1-2, with TRBD1 identical over 10 bases. The CDR3 runs 14 residues. V trimming: 5 bases; J trimming: 2 bases; junction bases outside the gene matches: 2. The germline V gene encodes CDR1 MDHEN and CDR2 SYDVKM. The CDR3 loop reads CASSRDRGNYGYTF. The CDR3 region has the DNA TGTGCCAGCAGTCGGGACAGGGGAAACTATGGCTACACCTTC.

The V gene is TRBV4-2, the J gene TRBJ2-3; TRBD2 agrees at 15 bases. Trimming at V came to 1 base and at J to 4 bases, leaving 0 bases not matched to a gene. CDR1 and CDR2 from the germline V gene are LGHNA and YNFKEQ. The CDR3 has 16 residues. DNA for the CDR3: TGTGCCAGCAGCCAAGGGACTAGCGGGGGGGCAGATACGCAGTATTTT. This gives the protein CASSQGTSGGADTQYF.

V and J are TRBV9 and TRBJ1-2, with TRBD1 matching over 7 bases. Trimming removed 1 base from V and 1 base from J; junction bases left unmatched: 4. The CDR3 extends over 15 amino acids. The germline V gene encodes CDR1 SGDLS and CDR2 YYNGEE. The CDR3 reads CASSVNRGFNYGYTF. The CDR3 region has the DNA TGTGCCAGCAGCGTAAACAGGGGATTTAACTATGGCTACACCTTC.

The chain combines TRBV10-3 with TRBJ2-3; D gene ambiguous. With 10 bases removed from V and 0 bases from J, the gap between germline ends came to 17 bases. Germline V gene sequence: CDR1 ENHRY, CDR2 SYGVKD. The CDR3 consists of 15 residues. The CDR3 is CATASPEESTDTQYF. DNA for the CDR3: TGTGCCACCGCCAGCCCCGAGGAGAGCACAGATACGCAGTATTTT.

As concerns this clone: A read error may account for a junction end that differs from germline. The chain carries TRBV7-7 and TRBJ2-3, with 8 nucleotides matching TRBD2. Germline CDR1 SSHAT, CDR2 FNYEAQ (reference sequence). The CDR3 length is 16 residues. The CDR3, as DNA: TGTGCTAGCAGGGCCCCTCGCGGGAGGACAACAGATACGCAGTATTTT. This codes for CASRAPRGRTTDTQYF.

The chain links TRBV11-2 to TRBJ1-3; D unresolved. The V end was cut by 5 bases, the J end by 0 bases, with 14 bases between. The CDR3 runs 16 residues. Per germline, CDR1 SGHAT and CDR2 FQNNGV. Written as DNA, the CDR3 is TGTGCCAGCAGCCCACAGCCGGTACTCTCTGGAAACACCATATATTTT. Its translation: CASSPQPVLSGNTIYF.

This chain uses TRBV5-6 with TRBJ2-7; 8 nucleotides align to TRBD1. CDR1 is SGHDT and CDR2 is YYEEEE in the germline V gene. This CDR3 spans 15 amino acids. The V and J ends lost 4 bases and 6 bases, in that order; junction bases with no gene match: 12. The CDR3 protein is CASSPPLGQGAEQYF. Written as DNA, the CDR3 is TGTGCCAGCAGCCCTCCCCTCGGACAGGGTGCCGAGCAGTACTTC.

The rearrangement uses TRBV7-2 and TRBJ2-1, with a weak D call TRBD2 (5 bases). The germline V and J ends were trimmed by 6 bases and 10 bases, with 19 bases remaining between them. The germline gives CDR1 SGHTA, CDR2 FQGNSA. This CDR3 contains 14 residues. The CDR3 protein is CASSSLLGGIEQFF. As DNA, the CDR3 is TGTGCCAGCAGTTCCCTACTAGGAGGTATCGAGCAGTTCTTC.

The CDR3 protein is CASSRDRATDTQYF. The CDR3 DNA follows: TGCGCCAGCAGCCGGGACAGGGCTACAGATACGCAGTATTTT. The J gene is TRBJ2-3, the V gene TRBV5-1; 9 bases map to TRBD1. Germline CDR1 SGHRS, CDR2 YFSETQ. The ends lost 4 bases at V and 3 bases at J; junction bases unmatched: 3. The CDR3 spans 14 residues.

This clone was observed a handful of times. The genes are TRBV11-2 and TRBJ1-6; perhaps TRBD1 as D (6 bases). Germline values: CDR1 SGHAT, CDR2 FQNNGV. Trimming left V 0 bases short and J 7 bases short, with 13 bases between. The CDR3 contains 16 residues. DNA of the CDR3: TGTGCCAGCAGCTTAGATCGGGGGGCCCCGAATTCACCCCTCCACTTT. Its translation: CASSLDRGAPNSPLHF.

The chain links TRBV6-1 to TRBJ1-5; TRBD1 might be the D (5 bases). With 4 bases removed from V and 0 bases from J, the gap between germline ends came to 13 bases. This CDR3 has 16 residues. Germline CDR1 MNHNS, CDR2 SASEGT. In nucleotides, the CDR3 is TGTGCCAGCAGTGGAACAATCCAGGGTAGCAATCAGCCCCAGCATTTT. This codes for CASSGTIQGSNQPQHF.

The chain is built from TRBV25-1 and TRBJ2-1; perhaps TRBD2 as D (6 bases). V was trimmed by 5 bases and J by 6 bases, leaving 20 bases between them. Germline V gene lookup returns CDR1 MGHDK and CDR2 SYGVNS. The length of the CDR3 is 16 residues. Written as DNA, the CDR3 is TGTGCCAGCAGTCTTCATCCGGGACTCGGGGCCAATGAGCAGTTCTTC. Translating gives CASSLHPGLGANEQFF.

The rearrangement joins TRBV19 to TRBJ2-2, with TRBD1 matching 8 bases. Trimming at V came to 3 bases and at J to 7 bases, leaving 4 bases not matched to a gene. The germline gives CDR1 LNHDA, CDR2 SQIVND (reference sequence). CDR3 length: 14 amino acids. CDR3 sequence: CASSIDRGGGELFF. DNA for the CDR3: TGTGCCAGTAGTATCGACAGGGGTGGCGGGGAGCTGTTTTTT.